This TCR beta chain came from a study of glioma-infiltrating T cells after dendritic cell vaccination (dated by TCRdb to 2016 to 2017). With respect to the entire study: A cohort of roughly 15 glioblastoma patients from Phase I and II dendritic cell vaccination trials was included, of whom 9 were newly diagnosed and 6 had recurrent disease. Autologous tumor lysate-pulsed dendritic cell vaccination was administered to the patients between about 2002 and 2013. The vaccine consisted of monocyte-derived dendritic cells cultured less than 9 days with IL-4 and GM-CSF, then pulsed overnight with autologous tumor lysate. Each patient was given three intradermal dendritic cell vaccine injections, spaced two weeks apart, in the arm below the axilla. Deep sequencing of TCR beta CDR3 regions was used to quantify tumor-infiltrating lymphocyte content and compare tumor and blood repertoires in dendritic cell-vaccinated glioblastoma patients. TCR sequencing metrics, including TIL content and tumor-blood repertoire overlap, were correlated with survival after dendritic cell vaccination.

For CDR1 and CDR2, the germline V gene lists MNHEY and SVGAGI. The CDR3 contains 13 residues, cysteine and phenylalanine counted. The entry retains the CDR3 DNA only, 39 bases that are in frame from base 1. V lost 4 bases and J lost 4 bases; the stretch between them is 10 bases long. TCRB CDR3 regions were amplified from roughly 1.8 ug genomic DNA, or all available DNA if less, using the immunoSEQ assay. The multiplex PCR relied on 60 forward primers for TCR V beta segments and 13 reverse primers for J beta segments. To estimate the number of reads per starting template, synthetic control templates were added to each sample at limiting dilution. Sequencing produced 87 bp reads on the Illumina HiSeq System. As for the original processing: To remove PCR and sequencing errors, closely related sequences were merged with a nearest neighbor algorithm. TCR overlap was defined as the percentage of unique tumor TCR beta sequences that were also present in the same patient's peripheral blood. TCRdb limited this immuneACCESS table to in-frame rearrangements with V and J called. A share of clones is missing; checked studies link under half to unresolved V genes, and the rest is unexplained. The V and J calls and clone size come from that table; D and trimming were worked out from the DNA. The sample table records 40,000 to 60,000 clones; 65% to 90% of these occur just once. More than 9.5% of the sample is in the top ten clones.

Patients were selected for having adequate residual fresh-frozen tumor tissue and more than two years of available survival data. An isocitrate dehydrogenase mutation was not carried by any of the glioblastoma patients, although molecular status was otherwise variable. PBMC were collected before vaccination, two weeks after the third vaccination, and at tumor progression when it occurred. The Qiagen DNeasy Blood extraction Kit was used for extraction of genomic DNA. This clone is identified as medium-sized (0.01 to 0.1%). The antigen this receptor binds is unknown. No qualities accompany the bases; no much larger clone lies one base away. The research as a whole found: The cohort was small and heterogeneous, only a few patients had full blood and tumor sets, and even fewer had initial-recurrent tumor pairs. After dendritic cell vaccination, a higher estimated pretreatment TIL content predicted longer time to progression and overall survival. The TCR overlap response model with three groups was called speculative and said to need prospective validation. TCR clonality showed no direct relationship with survival, which suggests that a diverse polyclonal response may be important.

This clonotype was obtained from a human donor with glioblastoma. This receptor chain uses TRBV6-5 and TRBJ1-2; TRBD1 is a weak D gene call, 6 bases matching. The specimen comprised blood, sampled before dendritic cell vaccination. The CDR3 is CASSFPDSYGYTF. In nucleotide form, the sequence is TGTGCCAGCAGTTTTCCGGACAGCTATGGCTACACCTTC.